This T cell receptor (beta chain) emerged from a study of cytomegalovirus exposure and HLA in healthy donors. Study in general: The study's early data release held around 85 million unique TCRs from HLA-typed donors.

On this clone itself: Its antigen is not identified.

Use of 60 Vbeta and 13 Jbeta primers characterized the PCR. Here immunoSEQ multiplex PCR was the method, and the copy in TCRdb shows in-frame clones only, minus some. The sample carries 150,000 to 200,000 clones, around 81% recorded once. The ends lost 5 bases at V and 4 bases at J; junction bases unmatched: 7. CDR1 is SGHNT, CDR2 YENEEA, per germline. The CDR3 loop spans 15 amino acids. Study-wide results and caveats: Donor immune exposure was known only as CMV serostatus.

The chain recombines TRBV11-3 with TRBJ2-2; 7 nucleotides line up with TRBD1. What was sequenced was PBMCs. This clonotype was obtained from a woman between 18 and 29 years old in good health and CMV-seropositive. The chain's CDR3 is CASSPTGVGTGELFF. The CDR3 DNA follows: TGTGCCAGCAGCCCCACAGGGGTTGGCACCGGGGAGCTGTTTTTT. Looking up the rest from reference TRBV11-3 and TRBJ2-2 gives the full variable domain: EAGVVQSPRYKIIEKKQPVAFWCNPISGHNTLYWYLQNLGQGPELLIRYENEEAVDDSQLPKDRFSAERLKGVDSTLKIQPAELGDSAVYLCASSPTGVGTGELFFGEGSRLTVL.